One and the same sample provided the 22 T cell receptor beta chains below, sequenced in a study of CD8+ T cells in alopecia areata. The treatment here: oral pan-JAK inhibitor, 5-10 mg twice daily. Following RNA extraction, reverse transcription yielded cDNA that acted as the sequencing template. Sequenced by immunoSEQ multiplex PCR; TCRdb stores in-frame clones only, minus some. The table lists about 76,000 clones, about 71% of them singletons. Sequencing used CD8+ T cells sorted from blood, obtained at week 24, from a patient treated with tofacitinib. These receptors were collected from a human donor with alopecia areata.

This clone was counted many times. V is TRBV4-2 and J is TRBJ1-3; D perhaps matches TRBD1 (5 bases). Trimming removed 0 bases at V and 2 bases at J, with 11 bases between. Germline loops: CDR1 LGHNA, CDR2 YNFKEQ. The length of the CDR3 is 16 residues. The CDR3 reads CASSQEFGRAGNTIYF. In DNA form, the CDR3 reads TGTGCCAGCAGCCAAGAGTTCGGCAGGGCTGGAAACACCATATATTTT.

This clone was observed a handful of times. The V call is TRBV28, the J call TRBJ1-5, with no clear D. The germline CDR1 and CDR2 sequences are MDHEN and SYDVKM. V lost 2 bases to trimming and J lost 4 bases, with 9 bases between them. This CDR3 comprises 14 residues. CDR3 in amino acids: CASSLVLVNQPQHF. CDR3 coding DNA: TGTGCCAGCAGTTTAGTCCTGGTGAATCAGCCCCAGCATTTT.

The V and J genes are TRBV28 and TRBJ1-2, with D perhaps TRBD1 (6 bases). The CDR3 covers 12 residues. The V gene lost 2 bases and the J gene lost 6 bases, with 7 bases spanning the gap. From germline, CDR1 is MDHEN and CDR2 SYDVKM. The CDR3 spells CASSLRGHGYTF. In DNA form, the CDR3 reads TGTGCCAGCAGTTTACGGGGGCATGGCTACACCTTC.

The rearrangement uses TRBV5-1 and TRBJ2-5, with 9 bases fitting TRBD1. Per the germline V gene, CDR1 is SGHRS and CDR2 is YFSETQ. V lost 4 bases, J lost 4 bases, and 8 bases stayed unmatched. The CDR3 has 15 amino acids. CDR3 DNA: TGCGCCAGCAGCACCCGACAGGGGGTAGGAGAGACCCAGTACTTC. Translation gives CASSTRQGVGETQYF.

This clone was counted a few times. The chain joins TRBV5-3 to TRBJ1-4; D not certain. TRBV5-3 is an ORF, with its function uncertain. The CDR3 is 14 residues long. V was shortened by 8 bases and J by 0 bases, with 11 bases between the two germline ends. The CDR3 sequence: CASSESATNEKLFF. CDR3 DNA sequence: TGTGCCAGCAGCGAAAGTGCAACTAATGAAAAACTGTTTTTT.

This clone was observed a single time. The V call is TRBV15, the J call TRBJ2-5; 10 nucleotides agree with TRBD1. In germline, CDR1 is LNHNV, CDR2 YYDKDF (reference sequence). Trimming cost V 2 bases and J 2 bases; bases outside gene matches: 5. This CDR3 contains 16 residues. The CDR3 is CATSRRGTGDQETQYF. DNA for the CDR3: TGTGCCACCAGCAGACGTGGGACAGGGGATCAAGAGACCCAGTACTTC.

The CDR3, as DNA: TGTGCCAGCAGTTATACCGGGACGGAAGCTTTCTTT. This sequence encodes CASSYTGTEAFF. The gene calls are TRBV6-5 and TRBJ1-1, with a possible D match to TRBD1 (5 bases). Germline V gene lookup returns CDR1 MNHEY and CDR2 SVGAGI. The CDR3 covers 12 residues. Deletions cut 3 bases from V and 8 bases from J, with 10 bases between.

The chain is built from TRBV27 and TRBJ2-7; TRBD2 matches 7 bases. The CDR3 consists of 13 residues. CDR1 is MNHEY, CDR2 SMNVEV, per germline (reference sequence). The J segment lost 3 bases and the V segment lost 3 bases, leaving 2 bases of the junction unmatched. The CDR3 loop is CASSFGGVYEQYF. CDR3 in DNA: TGTGCCAGCAGTTTTGGGGGGGTCTACGAGCAGTACTTC.

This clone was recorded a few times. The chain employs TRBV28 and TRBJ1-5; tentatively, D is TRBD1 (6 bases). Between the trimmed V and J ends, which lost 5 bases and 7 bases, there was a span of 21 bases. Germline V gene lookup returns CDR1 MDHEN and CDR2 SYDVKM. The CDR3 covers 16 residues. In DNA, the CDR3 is TGTGCCAGCAGTCTATCGGGGGGCGCCCTAGGGCAGCCCCAGCATTTT. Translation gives CASSLSGGALGQPQHF.

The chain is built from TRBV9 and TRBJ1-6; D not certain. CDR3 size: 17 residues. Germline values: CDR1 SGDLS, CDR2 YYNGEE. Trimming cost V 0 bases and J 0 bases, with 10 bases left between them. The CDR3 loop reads CASSVASSGSYNSPLHF. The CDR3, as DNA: TGTGCCAGCAGCGTAGCCAGTTCCGGCTCCTATAATTCACCCCTCCACTTT.

The CDR3 region is CASSLAGTSGYYEQYF. The CDR3 DNA is TGTGCCAGCAGCTTAGCGGGGACTAGCGGTTACTACGAGCAGTACTTC. The rearrangement uses TRBV11-1 and TRBJ2-7; TRBD2 matches 11 bases. Germline lookup yields CDR1 SGHAT and CDR2 FQDESV (reference sequence). V was clipped by 0 bases and J by 3 bases; unmatched bases: 4. This CDR3 is built from 16 residues.

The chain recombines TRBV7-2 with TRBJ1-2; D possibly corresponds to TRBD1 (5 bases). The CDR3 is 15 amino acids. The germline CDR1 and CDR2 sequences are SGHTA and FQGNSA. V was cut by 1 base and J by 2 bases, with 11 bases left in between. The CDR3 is CASSLGLGDNYGYTF. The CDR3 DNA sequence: TGTGCCAGCAGCTTAGGGCTTGGGGACAACTATGGCTACACCTTC.

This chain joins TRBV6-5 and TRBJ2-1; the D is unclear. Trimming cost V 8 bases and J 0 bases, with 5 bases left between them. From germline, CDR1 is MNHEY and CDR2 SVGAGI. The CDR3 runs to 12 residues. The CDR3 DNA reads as TGTGCCAGCCTCAGCTCCTACAATGAGCAGTTCTTC. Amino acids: CASLSSYNEQFF.

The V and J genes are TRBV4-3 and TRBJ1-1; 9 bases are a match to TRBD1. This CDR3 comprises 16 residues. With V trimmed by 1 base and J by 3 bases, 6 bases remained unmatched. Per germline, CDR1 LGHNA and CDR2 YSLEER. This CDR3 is CASSQGYRGLDTEAFF. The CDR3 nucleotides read TGCGCCAGCAGCCAAGGTTACAGGGGGCTAGACACTGAAGCTTTCTTT.

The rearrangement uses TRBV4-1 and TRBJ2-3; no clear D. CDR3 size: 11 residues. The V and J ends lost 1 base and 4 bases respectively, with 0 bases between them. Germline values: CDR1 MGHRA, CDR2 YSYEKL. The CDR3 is CASSQADTQYF. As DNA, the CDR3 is TGCGCCAGCAGCCAAGCAGATACGCAGTATTTT.

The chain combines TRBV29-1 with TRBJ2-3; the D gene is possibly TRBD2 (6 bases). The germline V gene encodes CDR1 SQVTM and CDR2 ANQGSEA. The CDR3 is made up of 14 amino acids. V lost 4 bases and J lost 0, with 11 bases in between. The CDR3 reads CSVGTIRSTDTQYF. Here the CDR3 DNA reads TGCAGCGTTGGGACTATTCGTAGCACAGATACGCAGTATTTT.

The CDR3 coding sequence is TGTGCCAGCAGTTTATCCACTCCAGGGCAAAGTGAAGCTTTCTTT. It specifies CASSLSTPGQSEAFF. V and J are TRBV27 and TRBJ1-1, with D tentatively TRBD1 (5 bases). CDR1 and CDR2 (germline): MNHEY, SMNVEV (reference sequence). V lost 0 bases, J lost 7 bases, and 15 bases lay in between. CDR3 length equals 15 residues.

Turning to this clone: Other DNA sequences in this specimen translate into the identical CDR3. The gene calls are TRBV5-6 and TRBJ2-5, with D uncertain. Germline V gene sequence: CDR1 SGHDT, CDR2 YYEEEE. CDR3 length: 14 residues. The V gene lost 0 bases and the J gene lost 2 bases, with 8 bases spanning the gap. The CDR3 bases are TGTGCCAGCAGCTTGGGGGCAGGTCAAGAGACCCAGTACTTC. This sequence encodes CASSLGAGQETQYF.

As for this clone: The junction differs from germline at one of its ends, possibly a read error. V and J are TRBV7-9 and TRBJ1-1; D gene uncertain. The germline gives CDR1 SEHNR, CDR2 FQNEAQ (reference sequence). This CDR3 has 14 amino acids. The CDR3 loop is CASSQANGWDEAFF. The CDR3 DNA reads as TGCGCCAGCAGCCAAGCAAACGGCTGGGATGAAGCTTTCTTT. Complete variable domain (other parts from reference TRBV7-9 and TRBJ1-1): DTGVSQNPRHKITKRGQNVTFRCDPISEHNRLYWYRQTLGQGPEFLTYFQNEAQLEKSRLLSDRFSAERPKGSFSTLEIQRTEQGDSAMYLCASSQANGWDEAFFGQGTRLTVV.

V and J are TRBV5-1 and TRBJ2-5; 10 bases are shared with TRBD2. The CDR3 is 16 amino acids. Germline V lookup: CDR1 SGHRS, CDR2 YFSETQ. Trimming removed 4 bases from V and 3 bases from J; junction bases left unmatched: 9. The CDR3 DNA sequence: TGCGCCAGCAGCACCGAACTAGCGGGATATGAAGAGACCCAGTACTTC. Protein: CASSTELAGYEETQYF.

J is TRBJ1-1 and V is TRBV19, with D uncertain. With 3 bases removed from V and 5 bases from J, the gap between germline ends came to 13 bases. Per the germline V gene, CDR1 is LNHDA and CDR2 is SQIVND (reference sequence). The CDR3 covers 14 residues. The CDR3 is CASSIALGGTEAFF. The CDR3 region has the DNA TGTGCCAGTAGTATCGCACTGGGAGGGACTGAAGCTTTCTTT.

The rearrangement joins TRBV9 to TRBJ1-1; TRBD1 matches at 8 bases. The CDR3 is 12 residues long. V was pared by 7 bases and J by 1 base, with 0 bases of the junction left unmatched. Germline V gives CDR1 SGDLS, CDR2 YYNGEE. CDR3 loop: CASGQGNTEAFF. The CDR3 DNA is TGTGCCAGCGGACAGGGGAACACTGAAGCTTTCTTT.